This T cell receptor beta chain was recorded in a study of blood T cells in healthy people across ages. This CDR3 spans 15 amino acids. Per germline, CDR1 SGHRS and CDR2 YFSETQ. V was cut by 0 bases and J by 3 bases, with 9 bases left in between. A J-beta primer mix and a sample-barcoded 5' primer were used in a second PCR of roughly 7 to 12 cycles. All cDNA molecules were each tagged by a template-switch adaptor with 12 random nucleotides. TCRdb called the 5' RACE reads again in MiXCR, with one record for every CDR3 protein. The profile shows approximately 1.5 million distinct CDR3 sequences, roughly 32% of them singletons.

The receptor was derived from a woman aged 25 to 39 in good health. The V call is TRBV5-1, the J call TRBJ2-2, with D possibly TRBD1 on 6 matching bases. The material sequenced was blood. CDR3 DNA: TGCGCCAGCAGCTTGGAGGGACAAGACACCGGGGAGCTGTTTTTT. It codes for CASSLEGQDTGELFF.